The sequence of this TCR beta chain was determined in a study of shared clonotypes between healthy human individuals. Study in general: In total, the donors were a couple of women and a few men aged 18 to 49. General study points: Clonotype sharing across donors was expected to vary with sequencing depth. Clonotypes that were shared across four donors made up roughly 5% of naive CD4 clonotypes.

Libraries were prepared by immunoSEQ multiplex PCR; TCRdb keeps only in-frame clonotypes and omits some of them. This table holds 1.4 million to 1.5 million clones, 96% found once. Naive CD45RA+ and memory CD45RA-negative subsets were split from CD4+ cells. Comments on this clone: Antigen: not known.

Sequencing was carried out using naive CD4+ T cells sorted from blood. Subset of the sample: CD45RA+ positively selected. The source is a man aged 25 to 40 in good health.

CDR3 protein: CASIPRASGSSAEQYF. Here the CDR3 DNA reads TGTGCCAGCATTCCAAGGGCTAGCGGGAGTTCGGCTGAGCAGTACTTC. This sequence joins TRBV28 and TRBJ2-7; 10 bases map to TRBD2. Germline loops: CDR1 MDHEN, CDR2 SYDVKM. CDR3 length: 16 residues. With V trimmed by 7 bases and J by 7 bases, 16 bases remained unmatched.